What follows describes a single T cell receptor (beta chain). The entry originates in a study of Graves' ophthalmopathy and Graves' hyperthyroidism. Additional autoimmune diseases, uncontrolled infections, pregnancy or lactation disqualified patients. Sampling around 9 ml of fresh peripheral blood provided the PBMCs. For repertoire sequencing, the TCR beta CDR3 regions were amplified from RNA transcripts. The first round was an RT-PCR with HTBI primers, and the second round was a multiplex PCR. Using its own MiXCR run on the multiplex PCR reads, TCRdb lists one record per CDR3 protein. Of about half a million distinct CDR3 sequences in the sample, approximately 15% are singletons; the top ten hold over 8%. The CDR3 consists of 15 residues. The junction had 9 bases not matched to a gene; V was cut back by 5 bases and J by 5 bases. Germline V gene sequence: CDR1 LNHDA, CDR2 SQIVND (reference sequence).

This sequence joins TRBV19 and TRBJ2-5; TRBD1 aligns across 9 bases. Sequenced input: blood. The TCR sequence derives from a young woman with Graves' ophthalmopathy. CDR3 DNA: TGTGCCAGTAGTCCCCAACAGGGGGCGTGGGAGACCCAGTACTTC. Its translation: CASSPQQGAWETQYF.